This TCR beta chain appears in the sequencing data of a study of T cells after yellow fever vaccination. About the study: When fractions had low cell numbers, they were prepared with SMART-Seq v4 Ultra Low Input.

Unmatched junction bases numbered 17, after V lost 6 bases and J lost 7 bases. This CDR3 has 17 residues. Germline lookup yields CDR1 SGHVS and CDR2 FQNEAQ. Each CDR3 protein is one row after TCRdb ran MiXCR on the 5' RACE reads. The repertoire has 350,000 to 550,000 distinct CDR3 sequences, roughly a sixth of them found once; the top ten carry roughly a sixth. The sequenced sample was PBMCs, obtained before the yellow fever booster vaccination. The TCR sequence derives from a man aged 18 to 30 who received the YFV17D yellow fever vaccine. The rearrangement uses TRBV7-8 and TRBJ2-1; TRBD1 matches at 8 bases. The CDR3 nucleotides read TGTGCCAGCAGTCGAGGGAATCGACAGGGGCCCCGGAATGAGCAGTTCTTC. Amino acids: CASSRGNRQGPRNEQFF. The variable domain in full, with the rest retrieved from reference TRBV7-8 and TRBJ2-1, is GAGVSQSPRYKVAKRGQDVALRCDPISGHVSLFWYQQALGQGPEFLTYFQNEAQLDKSGLPSDRFFAERPEGSVSTLKIQRTQQEDSAVYLCASSRGNRQGPRNEQFFGPGTRLTVL.